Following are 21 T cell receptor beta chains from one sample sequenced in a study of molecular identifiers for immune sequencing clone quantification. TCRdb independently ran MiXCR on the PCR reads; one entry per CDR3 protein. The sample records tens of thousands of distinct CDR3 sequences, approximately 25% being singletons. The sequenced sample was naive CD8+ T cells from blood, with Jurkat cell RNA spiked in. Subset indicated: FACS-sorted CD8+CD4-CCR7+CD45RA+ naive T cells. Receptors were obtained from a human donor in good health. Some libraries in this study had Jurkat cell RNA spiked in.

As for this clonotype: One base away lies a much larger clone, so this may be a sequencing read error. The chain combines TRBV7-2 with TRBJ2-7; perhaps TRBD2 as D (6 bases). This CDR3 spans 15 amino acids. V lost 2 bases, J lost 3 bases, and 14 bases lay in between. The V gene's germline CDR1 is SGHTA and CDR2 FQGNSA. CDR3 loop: CASSLLGGAGYEQYF. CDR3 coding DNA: TGTGCCAGCAGCTTATTGGGAGGTGCCGGCTACGAGCAGTACTTC.

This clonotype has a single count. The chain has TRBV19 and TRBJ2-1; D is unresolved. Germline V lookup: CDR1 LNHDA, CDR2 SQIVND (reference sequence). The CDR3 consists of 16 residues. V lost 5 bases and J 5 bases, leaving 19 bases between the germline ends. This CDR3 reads CASSPLSVGLNNEQFF. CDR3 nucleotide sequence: TGTGCCAGTAGTCCCCTGTCCGTGGGCCTGAACAATGAGCAGTTCTTC.

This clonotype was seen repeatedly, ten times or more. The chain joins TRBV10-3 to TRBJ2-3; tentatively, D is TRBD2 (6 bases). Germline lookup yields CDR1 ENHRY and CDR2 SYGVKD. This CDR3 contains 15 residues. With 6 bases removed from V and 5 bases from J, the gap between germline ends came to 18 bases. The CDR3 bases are TGTGCCATCAGCGTTAGTGCCGGGACTGGAGATACGCAGTATTTT. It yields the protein CAISVSAGTGDTQYF.

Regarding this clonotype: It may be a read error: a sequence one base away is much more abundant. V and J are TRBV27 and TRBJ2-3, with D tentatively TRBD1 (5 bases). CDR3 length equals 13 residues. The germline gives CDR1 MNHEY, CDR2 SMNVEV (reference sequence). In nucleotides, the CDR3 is TGTGCCAGCAGAGATAGGGGATCAGATACGCAGGATTTT. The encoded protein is CASRDRGSDTQDF.

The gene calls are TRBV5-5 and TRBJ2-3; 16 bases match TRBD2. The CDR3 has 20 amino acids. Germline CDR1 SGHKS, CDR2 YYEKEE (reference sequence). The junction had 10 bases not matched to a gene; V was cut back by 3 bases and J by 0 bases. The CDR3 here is CASSSVRGLAGGTSTDTQYF. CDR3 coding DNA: TGTGCCAGCAGCTCTGTTCGGGGACTAGCGGGGGGGACTAGCACAGATACGCAGTATTTT.

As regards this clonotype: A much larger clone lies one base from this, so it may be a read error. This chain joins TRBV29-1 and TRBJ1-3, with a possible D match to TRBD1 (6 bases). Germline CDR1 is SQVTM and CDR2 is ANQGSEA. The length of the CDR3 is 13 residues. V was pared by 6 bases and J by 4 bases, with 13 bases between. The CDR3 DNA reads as TGCAGCGTGCAGGGGCAATTCGGAAACACCATATATTTT. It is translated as CSVQGQFGNTIYF.

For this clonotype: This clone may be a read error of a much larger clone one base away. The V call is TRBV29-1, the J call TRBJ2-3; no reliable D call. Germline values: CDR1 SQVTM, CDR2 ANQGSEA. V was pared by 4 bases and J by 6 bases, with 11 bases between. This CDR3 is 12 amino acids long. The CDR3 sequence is CSVGGVEDTQYF. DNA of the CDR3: TGCAGCGTTGGAGGCGTCGAGGATACGCAGTATTTT.

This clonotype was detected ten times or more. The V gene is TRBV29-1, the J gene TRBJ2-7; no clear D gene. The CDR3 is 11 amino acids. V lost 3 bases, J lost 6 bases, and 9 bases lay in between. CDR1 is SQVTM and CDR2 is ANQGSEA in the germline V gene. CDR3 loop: CSVEGFGEQYF. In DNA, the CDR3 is TGCAGCGTTGAGGGGTTCGGCGAGCAGTACTTC.

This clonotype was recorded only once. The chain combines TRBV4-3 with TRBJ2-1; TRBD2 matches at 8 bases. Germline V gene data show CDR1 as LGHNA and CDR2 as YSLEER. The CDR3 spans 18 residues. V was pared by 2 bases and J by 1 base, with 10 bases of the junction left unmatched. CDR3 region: CASSQSSSGRASYNEQFF. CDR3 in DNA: TGCGCCAGCAGCCAATCCTCCTCCGGGAGGGCATCCTACAATGAGCAGTTCTTC.

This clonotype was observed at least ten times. CDR3 in amino acids: CASSQGSSSTDTQYF. As DNA, the CDR3 is TGTGCCAGCAGCCAAGGTAGCTCTAGCACAGATACGCAGTATTTT. This sequence joins TRBV14 and TRBJ2-3; the D is unclear. Germline loops: CDR1 SGHDN, CDR2 FVKESK. The ends were cut back, 1 base at V and 0 bases at J, with 8 bases in the middle. The CDR3 covers 15 residues.

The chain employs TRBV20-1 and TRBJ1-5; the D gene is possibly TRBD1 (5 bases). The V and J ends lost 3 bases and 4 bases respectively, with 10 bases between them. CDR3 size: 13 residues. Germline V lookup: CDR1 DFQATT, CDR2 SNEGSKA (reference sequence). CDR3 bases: TGCAGTGCTAGGGTGGGGCTGAATCAGCCCCAGCATTTT. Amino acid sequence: CSARVGLNQPQHF.

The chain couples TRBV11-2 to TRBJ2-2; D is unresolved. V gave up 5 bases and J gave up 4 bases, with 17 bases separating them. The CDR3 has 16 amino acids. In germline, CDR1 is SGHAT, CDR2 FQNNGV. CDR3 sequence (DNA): TGTGCCAGCAGCCGGGTCCCAGGCAGCGCCACCGGGGAGCTGTTTTTT. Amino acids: CASSRVPGSATGELFF.

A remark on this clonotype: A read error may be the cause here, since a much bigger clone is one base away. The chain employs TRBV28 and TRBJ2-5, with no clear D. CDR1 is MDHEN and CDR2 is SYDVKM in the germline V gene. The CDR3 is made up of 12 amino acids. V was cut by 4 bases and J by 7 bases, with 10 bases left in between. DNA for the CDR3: TGTGCCAGCAGTTCTAATGTAGGGACCCAGTACTTC. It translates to CASSSNVGTQYF.

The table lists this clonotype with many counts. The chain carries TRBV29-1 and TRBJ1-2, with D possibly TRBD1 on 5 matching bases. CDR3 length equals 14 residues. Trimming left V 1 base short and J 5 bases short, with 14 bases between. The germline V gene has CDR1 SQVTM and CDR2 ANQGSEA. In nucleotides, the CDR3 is TGCAGCGTTGAAGCGGCAGGGATTGGGTATGGCTACACCTTC. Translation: CSVEAAGIGYGYTF.

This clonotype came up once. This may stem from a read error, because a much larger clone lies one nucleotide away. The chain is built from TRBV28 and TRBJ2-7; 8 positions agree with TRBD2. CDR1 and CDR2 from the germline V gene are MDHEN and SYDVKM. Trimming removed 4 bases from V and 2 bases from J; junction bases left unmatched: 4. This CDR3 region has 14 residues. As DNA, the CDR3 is TGTGCCAGCAGTTCAAGCGGGAGCACCTACGAGCAGTACTTC. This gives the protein CASSSSGSTYEQYF.

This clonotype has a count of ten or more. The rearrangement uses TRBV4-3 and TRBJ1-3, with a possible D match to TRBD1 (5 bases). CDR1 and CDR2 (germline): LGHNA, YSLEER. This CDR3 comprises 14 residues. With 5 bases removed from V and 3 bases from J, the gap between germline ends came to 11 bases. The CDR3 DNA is TGCGCCAGCAGCAGGGGCCATATTGGAAACACCATATATTTT. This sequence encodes CASSRGHIGNTIYF.

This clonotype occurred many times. This CDR3 reads CASSLAGERGSNQPQHF. The CDR3 DNA reads TGTGCCAGCAGCCTGGCAGGTGAGCGGGGGAGCAATCAGCCCCAGCATTTT. This sequence joins TRBV5-5 and TRBJ1-5, with D possibly TRBD1 on 5 matching bases. The CDR3 covers 17 residues. Trimming pared 4 bases from V and 1 base from J, leaving 18 bases between. Germline lookup yields CDR1 SGHKS and CDR2 YYEKEE (reference sequence).

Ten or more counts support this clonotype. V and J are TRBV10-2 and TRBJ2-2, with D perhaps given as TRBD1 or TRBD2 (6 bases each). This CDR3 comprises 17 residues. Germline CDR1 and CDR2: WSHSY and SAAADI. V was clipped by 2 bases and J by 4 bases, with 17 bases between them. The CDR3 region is CASSEPSGEASTGELFF. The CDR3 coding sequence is TGCGCCAGCAGTGAGCCATCAGGGGAGGCGAGCACCGGGGAGCTGTTTTTT.

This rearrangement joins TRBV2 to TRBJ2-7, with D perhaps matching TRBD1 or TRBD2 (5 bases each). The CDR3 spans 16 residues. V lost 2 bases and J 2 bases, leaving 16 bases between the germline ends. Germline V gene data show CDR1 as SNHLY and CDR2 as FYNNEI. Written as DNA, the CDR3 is TGTGCCAGCAGTGAACCTGGGGACGACCTAACCTACGAGCAGTACTTC. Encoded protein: CASSEPGDDLTYEQYF.

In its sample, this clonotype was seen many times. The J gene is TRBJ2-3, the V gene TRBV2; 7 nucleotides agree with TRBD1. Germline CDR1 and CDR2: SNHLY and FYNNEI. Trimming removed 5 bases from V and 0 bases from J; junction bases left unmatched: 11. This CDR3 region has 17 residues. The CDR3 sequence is CASSSTPTGSSTDTQYF. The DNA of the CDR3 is TGTGCCAGCAGTTCCACCCCGACAGGGAGCAGCACAGATACGCAGTATTTT.

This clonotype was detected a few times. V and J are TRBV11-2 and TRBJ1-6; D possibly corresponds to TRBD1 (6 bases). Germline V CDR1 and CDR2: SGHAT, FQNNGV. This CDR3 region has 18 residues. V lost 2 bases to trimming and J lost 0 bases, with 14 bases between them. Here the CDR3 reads CASSLFSTGSSYNSPLHF. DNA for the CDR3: TGTGCCAGCAGCTTATTCAGTACAGGGAGCTCCTATAATTCACCCCTCCACTTT. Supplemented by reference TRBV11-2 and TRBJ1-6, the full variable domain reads EAGVAQSPRYKIIEKRQSVAFWCNPISGHATLYWYQQILGQGPKLLIQFQNNGVVDDSQLPKDRFSAERLKGVDSTLKIQPAKLEDSAVYLCASSLFSTGSSYNSPLHFGNGTRLTVT.